This T cell receptor beta chain is drawn from a study of spatial heterogeneity in lung cancer. Notes on the study in general: Tumoral mutation counts were tracked by counts of expanded intratumoral alpha and beta TCRs.

The time point: sample taken at primary tumor resection. This clonotype was detected ten times or more. Its antigen is unknown. This beta chain is an off-target read within a library intended for alpha chains, so its frequency means little. TCRdb reprocessed the 5' RACE reads via MiXCR and lists one record per CDR3 protein. Seen here are about 3,700 distinct CDR3 sequences, over 6% observed once, and the top ten hold 20%. V shed 4 bases, J shed 6 bases, and the junction held 3 bases outside the gene matches. This CDR3 is 14 amino acids long. The clonotype was recovered from a male donor with early-stage non-small cell lung cancer. This material consisted of lung tumor tissue, taken at surgery. The V and J genes are TRBV12-3 or TRBV12-4 and TRBJ2-3; 11 bases match TRBD1. CDR3 coding DNA: TGTGCCAGCAGTTGGACAGGGGGCGCGGATACGCAGTATTTT. It translates to CASSWTGGADTQYF.